Listed here are 26 T cell receptor beta chains from one sample, sequenced in a study of T cells after yellow fever vaccination. MiXCR was run by TCRdb on the 5' RACE reads, yielding one entry per CDR3 protein. The repertoire holds just under 30,000 distinct CDR3 sequences, 5% to 6% seen once, with about two fifths in the top ten. The sample was CD8+ T cells sorted from PBMCs, taken 10 days after the yellow fever booster vaccination. These receptors were taken from a man aged 30 to 39 who received the YFV17D yellow fever vaccine.

This clonotype was detected only a few times. This rearrangement joins TRBV28 to TRBJ2-7, with TRBD1 as a possible D gene (5 bases). The CDR3 consists of 17 residues. Trimming removed 3 bases from V and 3 bases from J, with 21 bases in between. Germline V CDR1 and CDR2: MDHEN, SYDVKM. CDR3 region: CASSFVGRGRVSYEQYF. The CDR3, as DNA: TGTGCCAGCAGTTTTGTGGGTAGGGGTCGAGTAAGCTACGAGCAGTACTTC.

This clonotype has at least ten counts. This sequence joins TRBV19 and TRBJ2-3; no reliable D call. The germline V gene has CDR1 LNHDA and CDR2 SQIVND (reference sequence). CDR3 size: 18 residues. V was shortened by 0 bases and J by 3 bases, with 19 bases between the two germline ends. In nucleotides, the CDR3 is TGTGCCAGTAGTATAGATCCTGGGCGGCTGCTCCCGACAGATACGCAGTATTTT. Translation: CASSIDPGRLLPTDTQYF.

The chain has TRBV10-2 and TRBJ2-7; D is possibly TRBD1 or TRBD2 (5 bases each). The CDR3 consists of 16 residues. The V end was cut by 3 bases, the J end by 1 base, with 16 bases between. The germline V gene encodes CDR1 WSHSY and CDR2 SAAADI. CDR3 in DNA: TGCGCCAGCAGTGAATGGGGGACGCGACCTTCCTACGAGCAGTACTTC. This codes for CASSEWGTRPSYEQYF.

This clonotype appeared many times. J is TRBJ1-4 and V is TRBV4-1, with 8 nucleotides matching TRBD1. This CDR3 region has 14 residues. With 6 bases clipped from V and 3 bases from J, the junction kept 3 bases outside the gene matches. CDR1 is MGHRA, CDR2 YSYEKL, per germline. The CDR3 sequence is CASRRTGSNEKLFF. In DNA, the CDR3 is TGCGCCAGCAGAAGGACAGGGTCTAATGAAAAACTGTTTTTT.

This clonotype was recorded many times. V is TRBV27 and J is TRBJ2-1, with D possibly being TRBD2 (7 bases). Germline CDR1 and CDR2: MNHEY and SMNVEV (reference sequence). The CDR3 spans 13 residues. Trimming removed 7 bases from V and 3 bases from J, with 10 bases in between. In nucleotides, the CDR3 is TGTGCCAGCAAGCGGGACATCTACAATGAGCAGTTCTTC. This codes for CASKRDIYNEQFF.

This clonotype is labeled as medium-sized. The rearrangement joins TRBV5-5 to TRBJ2-1; no definite D call. The germline CDR1 and CDR2 sequences are SGHKS and YYEKEE (reference sequence). V was pared by 2 bases and J by 6 bases, with 0 bases between. There are 10 residues in the CDR3. CDR3 sequence reads: CASSFNEQFF. CDR3 in DNA: TGTGCCAGCAGCTTCAATGAGCAGTTCTTC.

This clonotype has ten or more counts. V gene TRBV14 combines with J gene TRBJ2-7; D not resolved. CDR1 is SGHDN, CDR2 FVKESK, per germline. V was shortened by 1 base and J by 2 bases, with 15 bases between the two germline ends. This CDR3 has 16 residues. The CDR3 is CASSQVEESIPYEQYF. Written as DNA, the CDR3 is TGTGCCAGCAGCCAAGTCGAGGAGTCTATCCCCTACGAGCAGTACTTC. The whole variable domain, remainder taken from reference TRBV14 and TRBJ2-7, is EAGVTQFPSHSVIEKGQTVTLRCDPISGHDNLYWYRRVMGKEIKFLLHFVKESKQDESGMPNNRFLAERTGGTYSTLKVQPAELEDSGVYFCASSQVEESIPYEQYFGPGTRLTVT.

This clonotype appeared many times. V usage is TRBV29-1 and J usage is TRBJ2-1, with a tentative D call TRBD1 (6 bases). The CDR3 is 13 residues long. In germline, CDR1 is SQVTM, CDR2 ANQGSEA. The germline V and J ends were trimmed by 7 bases and 6 bases, with 16 bases remaining between them. The CDR3 nucleotides read TGCAGCGCTGTTACTCCACAGGGCAATGAGCAGTTCTTC. It codes for CSAVTPQGNEQFF.

This clonotype came up many times. This chain connects TRBV2 to TRBJ2-3; 12 bases fit TRBD2. The CDR3 sequence is 16 residues long. Trimming took 6 bases from V and 1 from J; bases not matched to a gene: 5. Germline V gene lookup returns CDR1 SNHLY and CDR2 FYNNEI. CDR3 bases: TGTGCCAGCAGGAGACTAGCGGGAGTAGGCACAGATACGCAGTATTTT. Translating it yields CASRRLAGVGTDTQYF.

This clonotype was picked up many times. The chain uses TRBV18 and TRBJ2-6; D may be TRBD2 (5 bases). The CDR3 is 15 amino acids. V was clipped by 4 bases and J by 3 bases, with 10 bases between them. The germline V gene encodes CDR1 KGHSH and CDR2 LQKENI. CDR3 sequence reads: CASSRASGGANVLTF. CDR3 DNA sequence: TGTGCCAGCTCACGAGCCAGCGGTGGGGCCAACGTCCTGACTTTC.

This clonotype was seen many times. The J gene is TRBJ1-4, the V gene TRBV9; 11 nucleotides agree with TRBD1. The CDR3 has 16 residues. The junction had 5 bases not matched to a gene; V was cut back by 4 bases and J by 3 bases. CDR1 and CDR2 (germline): SGDLS, YYNGEE. The CDR3: CASSFGQGASNEKLFF. The CDR3 nucleotides are TGTGCCAGCAGCTTCGGACAGGGGGCGTCTAATGAAAAACTGTTTTTT.

Ten or more counts support this clonotype. The chain joins TRBV5-1 to TRBJ2-1; 10 bases line up with TRBD2. Unmatched junction bases numbered 7, after V lost 0 bases and J lost 1 base. Germline CDR1 reads SGHRS; CDR2 reads YFSETQ. CDR3 length: 18 residues. CDR3 nucleotides: TGCGCCAGCAGCTTGGATGGTCTAGCGGGAGTATCCTACAATGAGCAGTTCTTC. Translation gives CASSLDGLAGVSYNEQFF.

This clonotype came up many times. The J gene is TRBJ2-1, the V gene TRBV12-3 or TRBV12-4, with 8 bases that match TRBD1. This CDR3 contains 13 residues. V trimming: 8 bases; J trimming: 8 bases; junction bases outside the gene matches: 8. CDR3 in amino acids: CASVPQGADEQFF. CDR3 nucleotide sequence: TGTGCCAGCGTCCCGCAGGGGGCCGATGAGCAGTTCTTC.

This clonotype was seen ten or more times. The chain joins TRBV28 to TRBJ2-7, with D uncertain. The CDR3 is made up of 12 amino acids. V lost 5 bases and J 4 bases, leaving 9 bases between the germline ends. CDR1 and CDR2 from the germline V gene are MDHEN and SYDVKM. The CDR3 reads CASSPILYEQYF. CDR3 DNA sequence: TGTGCCAGCAGTCCGATTTTGTACGAGCAGTACTTC.

Ten or more counts support this clonotype. This chain links TRBV20-1 with TRBJ2-2, with a weak D call TRBD2 (5 bases). V was trimmed by 7 bases and J by 10 bases, leaving 16 bases between them. CDR3 length: 12 amino acids. Germline CDR1 DFQATT, CDR2 SNEGSKA (reference sequence). For the CDR3, the DNA is TGCAGTGTCCGGAGGAACGATCAGGAGCTGTTTTTT. Translated, it gives CSVRRNDQELFF.

This clonotype has a count of ten or more. The gene calls are TRBV27 and TRBJ1-5; tentatively, D is TRBD1 (6 bases). Germline V gives CDR1 MNHEY, CDR2 SMNVEV (reference sequence). CDR3 length: 13 residues. V lost 4 bases to trimming and J lost 2 bases, with 6 bases between them. The CDR3 DNA sequence: TGTGCCAGCAGTTGGACAGGCAATCAGCCCCAGCATTTT. Protein product: CASSWTGNQPQHF.

Many counts were recorded for this clonotype. The CDR3 spells CASSEMQRMGDTQYF. The CDR3 DNA sequence: TGCGCCAGCAGTGAGATGCAGCGGATGGGGGATACGCAGTATTTT. The rearrangement links TRBV10-2 to TRBJ2-3; a weak D match, TRBD2 (5 bases). Germline loops: CDR1 WSHSY, CDR2 SAAADI. The V gene lost 2 bases and the J gene lost 6 bases, with 15 bases spanning the gap. CDR3 length: 15 amino acids.

This clonotype has a count of ten or more. V usage is TRBV5-1 and J usage is TRBJ1-4, with TRBD1 as a possible D gene (5 bases). The germline CDR1 and CDR2 sequences are SGHRS and YFSETQ. CDR3 length: 14 residues. V was shortened by 3 bases and J by 7 bases, with 13 bases between the two germline ends. This chain's CDR3 is CASSSERDGEKLFF. CDR3 nucleotides: TGCGCCAGCAGCTCCGAAAGGGACGGTGAAAAACTGTTTTTT.

There are many counts of this clonotype. The chain carries TRBV7-2 and TRBJ1-5; D is unclear. The CDR3 extends over 15 amino acids. Germline CDR1 reads SGHTA; CDR2 reads FQGNSA. Trimming took 4 bases from V and 0 from J, leaving 10 bases between them. CDR3 sequence reads: CASSSDYYSNQPQHF. In nucleotides, the CDR3 is TGTGCCAGCAGCTCGGACTATTATAGCAATCAGCCCCAGCATTTT.

This clonotype was observed at least ten times. This chain links TRBV7-3 with TRBJ2-1, with 8 bases identical to TRBD2. This CDR3 is built from 14 residues. CDR1 is SGHTA and CDR2 is FQGTGA in the germline V gene. J gave up 9 bases and V 5 bases, and 9 bases lay outside the gene matches. This CDR3 reads CASSQGLAVGEQFF. Written as DNA, the CDR3 is TGTGCCAGCAGCCAAGGACTAGCAGTTGGTGAGCAGTTCTTC. Variable domain in full (rest from reference TRBV7-3 and TRBJ2-1): GAGVSQTPSNKVTEKGKYVELRCDPISGHTALYWYRQSLGQGPEFLIYFQGTGAADDSGLPNDRFFAVRPEGSVSTLKIQRTERGDSAVYLCASSQGLAVGEQFFGPGTRLTVL.

In its sample, this clonotype was seen many times. The chain uses TRBV5-1 and TRBJ2-7, with a weak D call TRBD2 (5 bases). The CDR3 totals 14 residues. The ends were cut back, 0 bases at V and 5 bases at J, with 12 bases in the middle. Germline CDR1 and CDR2: SGHRS and YFSETQ. The CDR3 DNA reads as TGCGCCAGCAGCTTGGAAGCCGGGGTTAACGAGCAGTACTTC. It codes for CASSLEAGVNEQYF.

Many counts were recorded for this clonotype. The V call is TRBV4-3, the J call TRBJ2-3; D is possibly TRBD1 or TRBD2 (5 bases each). Germline V gene sequence: CDR1 LGHNA, CDR2 YSLEER. The CDR3 covers 15 residues. Deletions cut 0 bases from V and 0 bases from J, with 7 bases between. The CDR3 DNA reads TGCGCCAGCAGCCAAGACAGGGACAGCACAGATACGCAGTATTTT. Translation gives CASSQDRDSTDTQYF.

For this clonotype: A much larger clone differs by one base, so this may be a read error. J is TRBJ2-7 and V is TRBV20-1, with a weak D call TRBD2 (6 bases). V was cut by 6 bases and J by 3 bases, with 15 bases left in between. This CDR3 is 13 amino acids long. The germline V gene has CDR1 DFQATT and CDR2 SNEGSKA (reference sequence). CDR3 amino acids: CSALAGWFYEQYF. The CDR3 DNA is TGCAGTGCCCTGGCGGGGTGGTTCTACGAGCAGTACTTC.

This clonotype showed up many times. The chain links TRBV7-3 to TRBJ2-3; no firm D call. V was shortened by 5 bases and J by 0 bases, with 12 bases between the two germline ends. Germline assignment: CDR1 SGHTA and CDR2 FQGTGA. The CDR3 contains 15 residues. DNA for the CDR3: TGTGCCAGCAGCCTCCTAGGAACTAGCACAGATACGCAGTATTTT. Translation: CASSLLGTSTDTQYF. The full variable domain, with the rest looked up from reference TRBV7-3 and TRBJ2-3, is GAGVSQTPSNKVTEKGKYVELRCDPISGHTALYWYRQSLGQGPEFLIYFQGTGAADDSGLPNDRFFAVRPEGSVSTLKIQRTERGDSAVYLCASSLLGTSTDTQYFGPGTRLTVL.

J is TRBJ2-7 and V is TRBV12-3 or TRBV12-4; 10 bases map to TRBD1. There are 15 residues in the CDR3. V shed 5 bases, J shed 12 bases, and the junction held 16 bases outside the gene matches. This chain's CDR3 is CASSQPGQGNGSAYF. The CDR3, as DNA: TGTGCCAGCAGTCAGCCGGGACAGGGGAACGGGAGCGCGTACTTC.

Sample share makes this clonotype medium-sized. The rearrangement uses TRBV15 and TRBJ2-7; a possible D gene is TRBD1 (5 bases). V was trimmed by 0 bases and J by 5 bases, leaving 11 bases between them. Germline CDR1 LNHNV, CDR2 YYDKDF (reference sequence). The CDR3 contains 14 residues. The CDR3 reads CATSRDGQGNEQYF. The CDR3 nucleotides are TGTGCCACCAGCAGAGATGGGCAGGGCAACGAGCAGTACTTC. The variable domain in full, with the rest retrieved from reference TRBV15 and TRBJ2-7, is DAMVIQNPRYQVTQFGKPVTLSCSQTLNHNVMYWYQQKSSQAPKLLFHYYDKDFNNEADTPDNFQSRRPNTSFCFLDIRSPGLGDTAMYLCATSRDGQGNEQYFGPGTRLTVT.